Following are 5 T cell receptor beta chains from one sample sequenced in a study of cytomegalovirus exposure and HLA in healthy donors. PCR amplification relied on 60 Vbeta primers (plus 13 Jbeta primers). The repertoire was sequenced with immunoSEQ multiplex PCR; TCRdb's copy has only in-frame clones and lacks some. This table has just over 60,000 clones, around 87% appearing once. Sequencing input: PBMCs. Receptors were obtained from a man aged 18 to 35 in good health and CMV-seronegative.

In this sample, this clone turned up once. V usage is TRBV7-9 and J usage is TRBJ2-1; 7 bases match TRBD2. The junction had 11 bases not matched to a gene; V was cut back by 5 bases and J by 4 bases. Germline CDR1 SEHNR, CDR2 FQNEAQ (reference sequence). This CDR3 has 16 residues. The CDR3: CASSPREGLGYNEQFF. Written as DNA, the CDR3 is TGTGCCAGCAGCCCCAGGGAGGGTTTAGGATACAATGAGCAGTTCTTC.

The chain links TRBV7-8 to TRBJ2-7, with D tentatively TRBD1 (5 bases). Germline assignment: CDR1 SGHVS and CDR2 FQNEAQ. The CDR3 loop spans 15 amino acids. Deletions cut 2 bases from V and 0 bases from J, with 11 bases between. CDR3 in amino acids: CASSLRQGSSYEQYF. As DNA, the CDR3 is TGTGCCAGCAGCTTAAGGCAGGGATCCTCCTACGAGCAGTACTTC.

The V call is TRBV27, the J call TRBJ2-7, with 8 bases aligning to TRBD1. Germline V gives CDR1 MNHEY, CDR2 SMNVEV (reference sequence). J was trimmed by 2 bases and V by 5 bases; bases with no gene match: 5. The CDR3 is made up of 14 amino acids. The CDR3: CASSPGQDPYEQYF. CDR3 nucleotide sequence: TGTGCCAGCAGTCCGGGACAGGATCCCTACGAGCAGTACTTC.

The chain uses TRBV7-2 and TRBJ2-5; 8 nucleotides agree with TRBD2. There are 15 residues in the CDR3. J was trimmed by 7 bases and V by 5 bases; bases with no gene match: 12. From germline, CDR1 is SGHTA and CDR2 FQGNSA. The CDR3 sequence: CASSGVGTRVGTQYF. The CDR3 DNA sequence: TGTGCCAGCAGCGGAGTCGGGACTAGGGTGGGGACCCAGTACTTC.

This clone has only a few counts. The V call is TRBV10-2, the J call TRBJ1-5; TRBD1 agrees at 8 bases. V lost 4 bases to trimming and J lost 6 bases; unmatched junction nucleotides: 5. Germline CDR1 is WSHSY and CDR2 is SAAADI. The CDR3 length is 14 residues. CDR3 residues: CASSGQGNSQPQHF. CDR3 DNA: TGCGCCAGCAGTGGACAGGGGAATAGTCAGCCCCAGCATTTT.